The clone carrying this T cell receptor (beta chain) was counted ten times or more. What it binds is unknown. This record comes from a study of T-cell reconstitution after alpha-beta-depleted transplantation in children. Study-level results: One year post-transplant, T-cell counts and diversity were largely derived from T cells produced anew. After transplant, at about two months, alpha-beta T cells were reportedly derived from several hundred expanded graft clones. Some patients' high day-60 TCRbeta diversity was attributed to recipient cells surviving conditioning.

CDR1 KGHSH and CDR2 LQKENI come from the germline V gene. With 2 bases removed from V and 5 bases from J, the gap between germline ends came to 6 bases. The CDR3 has 12 amino acids. TCRbeta library construction was performed incorporating unique molecular identifiers. Using its own MiXCR run on the PCR reads, TCRdb lists one record per CDR3 protein. Of more than 400,000 distinct CDR3 sequences in the sample, about an eighth are singletons; the top ten hold 12% to 15%. Sequencing was performed on PBMCs, mostly from graft donor cells, taken 180 days after TCRalphabeta/CD19-depleted stem cell transplant. This clonotype was sampled from a female patient aged 2-10 years who had a stem cell transplant for aplastic anemia, so the T cells may come from the graft donor. The V call is TRBV18, the J call TRBJ2-5; D remains unclear. CDR3 residues: CASSPNRETQYF. CDR3 DNA sequence: TGTGCCAGCTCACCAAATCGGGAGACCCAGTACTTC.